This TCR beta chain was recorded in a study of blood T cell repertoires in COVID-19. Study details: Spain, Italy and the United States supplied samples that represented acute and convalescent COVID-19. T cells, B-cell-depleted T cells, or PBMCs provided the cDNA or gDNA that served as material.

Per the authors' pipeline: Reference gene primer amplification gave nucleated cell count estimates. Method: immunoSEQ multiplex PCR; TCRdb's copy keeps in-frame clones and lacks some. V and J calls and clone size come straight from that table; D and trimming were deduced from the DNA. Counted here are around 60,000 clones, less than 75% occurring once; the ten biggest clones make up 18%. V was clipped by 2 bases and J by 3 bases, with 10 bases between them. There are 14 residues in the CDR3. CDR1 LNHDA and CDR2 SQIVND come from the germline V gene (reference sequence). The sequence derives from a woman aged 50 to 65 with active or convalescent COVID-19. The material sequenced was peripheral blood. The rearrangement uses TRBV19 and TRBJ1-1, with D hard to call. The CDR3 nucleotides are TGTGCCAGTAGTATAACAGTTGTGTACACTGAAGCTTTCTTT. Translation: CASSITVVYTEAFF.